Sequencing of this T cell receptor beta chain was carried out in a study of control samples from healthy donors and cancer patients. The assay was immunoSEQ multiplex PCR, and TCRdb's table has in-frame clones only and misses some. The data show under 450,000 clones, about 93% seen once. This CDR3 has 15 amino acids. CDR1 is SGHRS and CDR2 is YFSETQ in the germline V gene. The V segment lost 9 bases and the J segment 5 bases; nucleotides outside the gene matches: 12. The origin of this receptor is a middle-aged man with head and neck cancer. The sample consisted of PBMCs. This chain links TRBV5-1 with TRBJ2-2, with TRBD2 matching over 8 bases. In DNA, the CDR3 is TGCGCCACCAAACCCGGGACTAGAAGTACCGGGGAGCTGTTTTTT. Its translation is CATKPGTRSTGELFF.